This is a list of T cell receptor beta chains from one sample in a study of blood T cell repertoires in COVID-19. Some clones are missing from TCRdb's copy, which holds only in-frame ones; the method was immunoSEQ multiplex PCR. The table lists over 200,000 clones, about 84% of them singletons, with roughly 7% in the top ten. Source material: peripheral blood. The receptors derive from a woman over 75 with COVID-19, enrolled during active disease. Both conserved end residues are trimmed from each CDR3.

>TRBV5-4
ASSLAGTGLYEQY
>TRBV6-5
ASRSSGTSLLEQY
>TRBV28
ASKAPPGQGGEKLF
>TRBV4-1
ASSQVQDGGNQPQH
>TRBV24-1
ATSDTGPIFR
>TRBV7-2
ASSRTANSPLH
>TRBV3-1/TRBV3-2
ASSQQSGETQY
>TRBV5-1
ASSFRGEYNEQF
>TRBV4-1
ASSLGHANTEAF
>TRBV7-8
ASSPPPGQSYGYT
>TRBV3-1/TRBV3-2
ASSPGAGRGGIYEQF
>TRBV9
ASSAGWEGSQPQH
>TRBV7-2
ASSLGRGEGELF
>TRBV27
ASSLSGLSYNEQF
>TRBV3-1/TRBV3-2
ASSQWQGNEQF
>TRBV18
ASSPLGQVSNQPQH
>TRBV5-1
ASSPAGEAQY
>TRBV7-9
ASSAPGRQPQH
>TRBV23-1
ASSQSGGRELSTDTQY
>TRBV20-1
SVRTGWEQY
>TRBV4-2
ASSQDATSGTDTQY
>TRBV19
ASTLTGTGNSPLH
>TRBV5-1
ASSLVVTGELF
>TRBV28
ASRRDSNQPQH
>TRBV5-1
ASSLARGDDEKLF
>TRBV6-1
ASSVRPGGTEAF
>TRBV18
ASSPRTGRTEAF
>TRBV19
ASSAGVVRETQY
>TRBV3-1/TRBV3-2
ASSQEAAPGH
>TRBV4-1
ASSRHLTQGYEQY
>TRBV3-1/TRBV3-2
ASSQLAGAALQY
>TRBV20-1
SASYSAQY
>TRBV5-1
ASRAATSGGQETQY
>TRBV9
ASSRLAGTQY
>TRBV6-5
ASSYGLHNEQF
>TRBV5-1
ASSGSGQFGEPQH
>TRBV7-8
ASSFDRTLSRGYT
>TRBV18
ASSSGQRLEAF
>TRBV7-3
ASIGPGLRDRY
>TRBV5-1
ASSLGGTGGDEKLF
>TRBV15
ATSRGNQPQH
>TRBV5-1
ASSFVTALQETQY
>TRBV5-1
ASRAGTGEAYEQY
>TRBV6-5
ASSSGEGSYNEQF
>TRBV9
ASSQTGGGNQPQH
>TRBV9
ASSARQGAGEKLF
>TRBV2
ASSGGPGGRQPQH
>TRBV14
ASSPQQGSPYGYT
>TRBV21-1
ASSPPKDSANYGYT
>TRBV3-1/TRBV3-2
ASSQVTGGSGANVLT